This T cell receptor (beta chain) was sequenced for a study of blood T cell repertoires in COVID-19. Germline CDR1 is SGHDT and CDR2 is YYEEEE. The CDR3 loop spans 17 amino acids. V lost 0 bases to trimming and J lost 5 bases, with 19 bases between them. Only in-frame clones appear in the TCRdb table, and some are missing; sequencing was by immunoSEQ multiplex PCR. This table holds hundreds of thousands of clones, around 80% found once. The sample comprised peripheral blood. The receptor was derived from an elderly man with acute or convalescent COVID-19. The chain combines TRBV5-6 with TRBJ2-3, with a possible D match to TRBD2 (6 bases). CDR3 protein: CASSLASWELAKDTQYF. In DNA form, the CDR3 reads TGTGCCAGCAGCTTGGCTAGTTGGGAACTAGCTAAAGATACGCAGTATTTT.